This passage covers 26 T cell receptor beta chains from one sample sequenced in a study of cytomegalovirus exposure and HLA in healthy donors. The PCR contained 60 Vbeta and 13 Jbeta primers. Measured with immunoSEQ multiplex PCR; TCRdb has only the in-frame clones, and not every one. The sample includes about 120,000 clones, 82% of them seen just once. What was sequenced was PBMCs. These receptors were taken from a male donor in good health and CMV-seropositive.

V gene TRBV5-4 combines with J gene TRBJ2-1; 11 bases are shared with TRBD2. Germline V gives CDR1 SGHNT, CDR2 YYREEE (reference sequence). Germline trimming cut 4 bases from V and 8 bases from J; bases unmatched to any gene: 8. CDR3 length equals 15 residues. In nucleotides, the CDR3 is TGTGCCAGCAGCCCTGGACTAGCGGGTATCCATGAGCAGTTCTTC. Amino acid sequence: CASSPGLAGIHEQFF.

The V gene is TRBV28, the J gene TRBJ2-3; D remains ambiguous. Trimming cost V 5 bases and J 0 bases, with 24 bases left between them. Germline V gene data show CDR1 as MDHEN and CDR2 as SYDVKM. The CDR3 runs 19 residues. CDR3 nucleotides: TGTGCCAGCAGTAGCGTCGGGTACCAGCCGTCCTATAGCACAGATACGCAGTATTTT. As protein: CASSSVGYQPSYSTDTQYF.

The rearrangement joins TRBV7-2 to TRBJ2-1, with TRBD2 matching 10 bases. From germline, CDR1 is SGHTA and CDR2 FQGNSA. The J segment lost 7 bases and the V segment lost 2 bases, leaving 5 bases of the junction unmatched. This CDR3 spans 15 amino acids. In DNA form, the CDR3 reads TGTGCCAGCAGCTTATTCGGGACTAGCGTGAATGAGCAGTTCTTC. Its protein product is CASSLFGTSVNEQFF.

The V gene is TRBV5-1, the J gene TRBJ2-7; 7 bases line up with TRBD1. The V gene's germline CDR1 is SGHRS and CDR2 YFSETQ. With V trimmed by 0 bases and J by 3 bases, 3 bases remained unmatched. The CDR3 has 14 amino acids. Here the CDR3 DNA reads TGCGCCAGCAGCTTGGACAGGGGCGACTACGAGCAGTACTTC. Amino acid sequence: CASSLDRGDYEQYF.

V and J are TRBV27 and TRBJ1-2; D gene uncertain. The CDR3 is made up of 13 amino acids. Germline V gives CDR1 MNHEY, CDR2 SMNVEV (reference sequence). Trimming removed 5 bases from V and 4 bases from J, with 11 bases in between. Here the CDR3 reads CASSPAVGYGYTF. Written as DNA, the CDR3 is TGTGCCAGCAGTCCCGCGGTGGGCTATGGCTACACCTTC.

V gene TRBV5-1 combines with J gene TRBJ2-3, with TRBD2 matching over 9 bases. In germline, CDR1 is SGHRS, CDR2 YFSETQ. Trimming took 4 bases from V and 1 from J; bases not matched to a gene: 10. This CDR3 contains 17 residues. The CDR3 loop is CASSQSSGGIGTDTQYF. As DNA, the CDR3 is TGCGCCAGCAGCCAAAGCAGCGGGGGGATTGGCACAGATACGCAGTATTTT.

The chain combines TRBV10-3 with TRBJ1-5; D not resolved. V lost 5 bases, J lost 3 bases, and 14 bases lay in between. Germline V gives CDR1 ENHRY, CDR2 SYGVKD. This CDR3 contains 15 residues. Here the CDR3 DNA reads TGTGCCATCAGTACCCAGTCGAACGTCAATCAGCCCCAGCATTTT. Its translation is CAISTQSNVNQPQHF.

The V call is TRBV20-1, the J call TRBJ2-1; D unresolved. This CDR3 region has 11 residues. V shed 7 bases and J shed 4 bases, with 8 bases lying between them. Germline CDR1 and CDR2: DFQATT and SNEGSKA (reference sequence). Written as DNA, the CDR3 is TGCAGTGTAGTTCTTTACAATGAGCAGTTCTTC. It codes for CSVVLYNEQFF.

The V gene is TRBV30, the J gene TRBJ2-6, with TRBD1 matching over 8 bases. V trimming: 3 bases; J trimming: 2 bases; junction bases outside the gene matches: 3. Germline CDR1 and CDR2: GTSNPN and SVGIG (reference sequence). The CDR3 length is 15 residues. CDR3: CAWRAGGAGANVLTF. In nucleotides, the CDR3 is TGTGCCTGGAGGGCAGGGGGCGCTGGGGCCAACGTCCTGACTTTC.

This clone has only one observation. The chain links TRBV30 to TRBJ1-6, with TRBD1 identical over 11 bases. This CDR3 comprises 14 residues. Germline V gene lookup returns CDR1 GTSNPN and CDR2 SVGIG (reference sequence). After removal of 5 bases from V and 10 bases from J, the junction contained 7 bases not matched to a gene. Here the CDR3 reads CAWVGTGGMSPLHF. CDR3 nucleotides: TGTGCCTGGGTAGGGACAGGGGGTATGTCACCCCTCCACTTT.

V is TRBV30 and J is TRBJ2-3; the D gene is possibly TRBD2 (7 bases). The germline V gene has CDR1 GTSNPN and CDR2 SVGIG (reference sequence). With 3 bases removed from V and 0 bases from J, the gap between germline ends came to 13 bases. The CDR3 sequence is 15 residues long. DNA for the CDR3: TGTGCCTGGAGCCTAGGGGGAGGGAGCACAGATACGCAGTATTTT. It codes for CAWSLGGGSTDTQYF. The full variable domain, its missing parts supplied by reference TRBV30 and TRBJ2-3, is SQTIHQWPATLVQPVGSPLSLECTVEGTSNPNLYWYRQAAGRGLQLLFYSVGIGQISSEVPQNLSASRPQDRQFILSSKKLLLSDSGFYLCAWSLGGGSTDTQYFGPGTRLTVL.

Concerning this clone: A read error may account for a junction end that differs from germline. In nucleotides, the CDR3 is TGCGCCAGCAGCCCGGGACTAGCGGCTGACAATGAGCAGTTCTTC. Its protein is CASSPGLAADNEQFF. The chain carries TRBV5-5 and TRBJ2-1; 11 bases are a match to TRBD2. Germline V gives CDR1 SGHKS, CDR2 YYEKEE (reference sequence). This CDR3 spans 15 amino acids.

V gene TRBV6-5 combines with J gene TRBJ2-1; 9 bases map to TRBD2. Trimming at V came to 6 bases and at J to 4 bases, leaving 4 bases not matched to a gene. Germline V CDR1 and CDR2: MNHEY, SVGAGI. There are 14 residues in the CDR3. The CDR3 is CASRGLARYNEQFF. For the CDR3, the DNA is TGTGCCAGCAGGGGACTAGCAAGGTACAATGAGCAGTTCTTC.

This clone was recorded a few times. The rearrangement joins TRBV28 to TRBJ2-2; D is possibly TRBD2 (6 bases). The CDR3 covers 15 residues. Germline lookup yields CDR1 MDHEN and CDR2 SYDVKM. Trimming removed 5 bases at V and 0 bases at J, with 10 bases between. The CDR3 loop is CASSGDSANTGELFF. The CDR3, as DNA: TGTGCCAGCAGTGGGGACTCCGCGAACACCGGGGAGCTGTTTTTT. The whole variable domain, filled in from reference TRBV28 and TRBJ2-2, reads DVKVTQSSRYLVKRTGEKVFLECVQDMDHENMFWYRQDPGLGLRLIYFSYDVKMKEKGDIPEGYSVSREKKERFSLILESASTNQTSMYLCASSGDSANTGELFFGEGSRLTVL.

This clone was recorded only once. CDR3 sequence reads: CASSPSTGVWTGELFF. DNA for the CDR3: TGCGCCAGCAGCCCGTCGACAGGAGTATGGACCGGGGAGCTGTTTTTT. This chain uses TRBV5-1 with TRBJ2-2; a weak D match, TRBD1 (6 bases). The germline V and J ends were trimmed by 4 bases and 5 bases, with 18 bases remaining between them. The CDR3 is made up of 16 amino acids. Per germline, CDR1 SGHRS and CDR2 YFSETQ.

In DNA form, the CDR3 reads TGTGCCAGCAGTGATACGACAGATCCTATGAACACTGAAGCTTTCTTT. It translates to CASSDTTDPMNTEAFF. The chain links TRBV6-4 to TRBJ1-1; D perhaps matches TRBD1 (5 bases). Germline V gene lookup returns CDR1 MRHNA and CDR2 SNTAGT. The CDR3 runs to 16 residues. The V end was cut by 3 bases, the J end by 0 bases, with 14 bases between.

The chain joins TRBV2 to TRBJ2-2; tentative D call: TRBD1 (5 bases). CDR1 is SNHLY, CDR2 FYNNEI, per germline. Trimming took 2 bases from V and 7 from J, leaving 14 bases between them. This CDR3 is 15 amino acids long. The CDR3 protein is CASSEWQGKGGELFF. Written as DNA, the CDR3 is TGTGCCAGCAGTGAATGGCAGGGTAAAGGCGGGGAGCTGTTTTTT.

The chain employs TRBV7-2 and TRBJ2-2; 11 bases match TRBD1. The CDR3 runs to 16 residues. Germline CDR1 and CDR2: SGHTA and FQGNSA. After removal of 2 bases from V and 6 bases from J, the junction contained 5 bases not matched to a gene. In nucleotides, the CDR3 is TGTGCCAGCAGCTTATCTAGGACAGGGGGCTCCGGGGAGCTGTTTTTT. Encoded protein: CASSLSRTGGSGELFF.

CDR3: CASSVRSDSTYEQYF. In DNA, the CDR3 is TGTGCCAGCAGCGTAAGGAGTGACTCCACCTACGAGCAGTACTTC. The V gene is TRBV9, the J gene TRBJ2-7; unclear D gene. The CDR3 is made up of 15 amino acids. The germline gives CDR1 SGDLS, CDR2 YYNGEE. V was clipped by 1 base and J by 2 bases, with 13 bases between them.

The chain carries TRBV6-5 and TRBJ2-5; no clear D gene. Germline V CDR1 and CDR2: MNHEY, SVGAGI. The CDR3 is made up of 13 amino acids. Trimming shortened V by 0 bases and J by 3 bases, and 5 bases separated the two germline ends. CDR3 in amino acids: CASSYSFEETQYF. The CDR3 DNA reads as TGTGCCAGCAGTTACTCCTTTGAAGAGACCCAGTACTTC.

This chain uses TRBV7-2 with TRBJ2-5, with TRBD1 matching over 7 bases. This CDR3 region has 15 residues. CDR1 and CDR2 (germline): SGHTA, FQGNSA. V trimming: 4 bases; J trimming: 5 bases; junction bases outside the gene matches: 10. The CDR3 is CASSSVRDRWETQYF. CDR3 DNA: TGTGCCAGCAGCTCGGTCCGGGACAGATGGGAGACCCAGTACTTC.

The rearrangement links TRBV29-1 to TRBJ2-2, with 15 bases lining up with TRBD2. The trim removed 5 bases at V and 5 bases at J, leaving 6 bases unmatched. The CDR3 is made up of 16 amino acids. CDR1 and CDR2 from the germline V gene are SQVTM and ANQGSEA. CDR3 residues: CSVRGTSGRNTGELFF. The CDR3 nucleotides are TGCAGCGTTAGGGGGACTAGCGGGAGGAATACCGGGGAGCTGTTTTTT.

Of note for this clone: One end of the junction does not line up with germline, which may come from a read error. The chain uses TRBV6-6 and TRBJ2-1, with unresolved D. The CDR3 runs 13 residues. Per germline, CDR1 MNHNY and CDR2 SVGAGI (reference sequence). Here the CDR3 DNA reads TGTGCCAGCAGACTACCCTCCCACAATGAGCAGTTCTTC. This gives the protein CASRLPSHNEQFF.

A few counts support this clone. The rearrangement links TRBV6-5 to TRBJ1-1, with 8 positions matching TRBD1. The junction had 13 bases not matched to a gene; V was cut back by 6 bases and J by 7 bases. CDR3 length equals 15 residues. Germline V gene lookup returns CDR1 MNHEY and CDR2 SVGAGI. The CDR3 DNA is TGTGCCAGCAGACGAGCCGGGACAGGAGGGAATGAAGCTTTCTTT. This gives the protein CASRRAGTGGNEAFF.

The chain joins TRBV5-4 to TRBJ2-7, with TRBD2 matching 14 bases. V gave up 4 bases and J gave up 6 bases; unmatched junction bases: 9. The CDR3 loop spans 16 amino acids. Germline V CDR1 and CDR2: SGHNT, YYREEE (reference sequence). This chain's CDR3 is CASSQGTSGGRSEQYF. CDR3 nucleotides: TGTGCCAGCAGCCAAGGGACTAGCGGGGGTCGGAGCGAGCAGTACTTC.

This clone has just one count. The CDR3 nucleotides are TGCGCCAGCGGGGTCGGGACAAGCTCCTACGAGCAGTACTTC. It codes for CASGVGTSSYEQYF. The chain couples TRBV5-1 to TRBJ2-7; tentatively, D is TRBD1 (6 bases). The V and J ends lost 7 bases and 0 bases respectively, with 14 bases between them. The CDR3 covers 14 residues. The germline V gene has CDR1 SGHRS and CDR2 YFSETQ.